This T cell receptor beta chain emerged from a study of blood T cell repertoires in COVID-19. TCRdb's copy holds only in-frame clones and misses some; the assay was immunoSEQ multiplex PCR. The table lists about 370,000 clones, around 90% of them singletons. The CDR3 runs to 14 residues. V was clipped by 6 bases and J by 0 bases; unmatched bases: 4. CDR1 is MNHEY, CDR2 SVGAGI, per germline. The sequence came from a woman in her 30s with COVID-19, enrolled during active disease. The source material was peripheral blood. This chain uses TRBV6-5 with TRBJ1-1; TRBD1 aligns across 7 bases. CDR3 nucleotide sequence: TGTGCCAGCAGGGACAGGACACTGAACACTGAAGCTTTCTTT. This translates into CASRDRTLNTEAFF.